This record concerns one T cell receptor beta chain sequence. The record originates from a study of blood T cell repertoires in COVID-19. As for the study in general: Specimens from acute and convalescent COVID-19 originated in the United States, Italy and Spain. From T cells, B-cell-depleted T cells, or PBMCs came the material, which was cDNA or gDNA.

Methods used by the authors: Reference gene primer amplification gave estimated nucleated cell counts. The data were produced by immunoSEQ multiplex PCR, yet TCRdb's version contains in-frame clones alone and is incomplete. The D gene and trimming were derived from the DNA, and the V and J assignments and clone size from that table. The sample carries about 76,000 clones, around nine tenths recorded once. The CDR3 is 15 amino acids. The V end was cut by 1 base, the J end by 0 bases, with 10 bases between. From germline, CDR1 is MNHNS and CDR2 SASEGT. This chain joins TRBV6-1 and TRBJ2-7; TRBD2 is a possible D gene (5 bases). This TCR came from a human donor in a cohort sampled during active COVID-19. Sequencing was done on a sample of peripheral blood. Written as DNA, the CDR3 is TGTGCCAGCAGTGAAGAACTTGGGAGCTCCTACGAGCAGTACTTC. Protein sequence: CASSEELGSSYEQYF.